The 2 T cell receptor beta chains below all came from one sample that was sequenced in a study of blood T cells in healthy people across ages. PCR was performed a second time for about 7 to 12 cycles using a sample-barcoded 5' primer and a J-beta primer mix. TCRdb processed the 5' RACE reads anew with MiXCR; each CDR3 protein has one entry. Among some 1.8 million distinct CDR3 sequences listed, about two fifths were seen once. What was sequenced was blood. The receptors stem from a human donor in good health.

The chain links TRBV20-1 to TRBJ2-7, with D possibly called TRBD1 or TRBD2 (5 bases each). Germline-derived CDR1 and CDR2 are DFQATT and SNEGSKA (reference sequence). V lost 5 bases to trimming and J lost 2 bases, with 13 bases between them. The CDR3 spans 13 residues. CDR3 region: CSAPGTVTYEQYF. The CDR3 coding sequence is TGCAGTGCTCCCGGGACGGTAACCTACGAGCAGTACTTC.

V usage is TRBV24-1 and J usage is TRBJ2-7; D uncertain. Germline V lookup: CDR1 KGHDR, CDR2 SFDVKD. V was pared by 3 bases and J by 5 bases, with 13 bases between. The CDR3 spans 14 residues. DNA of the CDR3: TGTGCCACCAGTGATCCCCCCCCTCTAGACGAGCAGTACTTC. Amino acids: CATSDPPPLDEQYF.